These 21 T cell receptor beta chains were all obtained from the same sample, sequenced in a study of T cells expressing NK-cell markers. From the 5' RACE reads, TCRdb lists one entry per CDR3 protein and no DNA. Its table records over 250,000 distinct CDR3 sequences. The specimen sequenced was blood T cells: a sorted CD56 or NKG2C T cell subset, CD4+ or CD8+ T cells, or bulk PBMC T cells (not recorded which). The receptors here all came from a woman between 18 and 70 years old in good health.

The chain combines TRBV6-2 or TRBV6-3 with TRBJ2-1; the D call from TCRdb, TRBD2, cannot be confirmed without DNA. Per germline, CDR1 MNHEY and CDR2 SVGEGT. There are 15 residues in the CDR3. The CDR3 loop is CASRPASGGNNEQFF.

The chain recombines TRBV18 with TRBJ2-7; TCRdb's D call of TRBD2 is untestable without DNA. The germline V gene has CDR1 KGHSH and CDR2 LQKENI. The CDR3 has 14 residues. The CDR3 spells CASSVSGMGYEQYF.

The chain combines TRBV20-1 with TRBJ2-7; TCRdb's assignment of TRBD2 cannot be checked, as there is no DNA. This CDR3 spans 13 amino acids. Per germline, CDR1 DFQATT and CDR2 SNEGSKA (reference sequence). The chain's CDR3 is CSAPRTSSYEQYF.

The chain employs TRBV7-2 and TRBJ1-5; TCRdb's D gene call, TRBD1, goes unchecked for lack of DNA. CDR3 length equals 13 residues. Per germline, CDR1 SGHTA and CDR2 FQGNSA. This CDR3 reads CASSLGPGQPQHF.

The V gene is TRBV20-1, the J gene TRBJ2-2; TCRdb designates TRBD2, a call that cannot be tested without DNA. This CDR3 has 15 residues. Germline V lookup: CDR1 DFQATT, CDR2 SNEGSKA (reference sequence). CDR3 amino acids: CSAFKPSGRTGELFF.

The chain uses TRBV27 and TRBJ1-4. The CDR3 runs 14 residues. Germline values: CDR1 MNHEY, CDR2 SMNVEV (reference sequence). CDR3: CASSLGDFGEKLFF.

The chain recombines TRBV12-3 or TRBV12-4 with TRBJ2-2; the D gene TCRdb calls, TRBD1, cannot be checked with no DNA. This CDR3 is built from 20 residues. This chain's CDR3 is CASSLLPRFASREYAGELFF.

This sequence joins TRBV6-2 or TRBV6-3 and TRBJ1-4; TCRdb indicates TRBD1, and absent DNA this call remains unverified. The CDR3 length is 15 residues. The germline gives CDR1 MNHEY, CDR2 SVGEGT. CDR3 loop: CASSYLRDRNEKLFF.

The rearrangement links TRBV20-1 to TRBJ1-5. CDR1 is DFQATT, CDR2 SNEGSKA, per germline (reference sequence). The CDR3 has 14 residues. The CDR3 loop is CSANSGQAYEPQHF.

This chain's CDR3 is CSVAGGHQITSDEQFF. The chain joins TRBV29-1 to TRBJ2-1; checking the TCRdb D call of TRBD1 is not possible without DNA. The CDR3 is 16 amino acids. CDR1 and CDR2 (germline): SQVTM, ANQGSEA.

The genes are TRBV7-3 and TRBJ2-5; TCRdb names TRBD2, which stays unverified in the absence of DNA. The V gene's germline CDR1 is SGHTA and CDR2 FQGTGA. The CDR3 has 15 residues. CDR3 loop: CASSSFSGGGETQYF. Together with reference TRBV7-3 and TRBJ2-5, the CDR3 gives the full variable domain: GAGVSQTPSNKVTEKGKYVELRCDPISGHTALYWYRQSLGQGPEFLIYFQGTGAADDSGLPNDRFFAVRPEGSVSTLKIQRTERGDSAVYLCASSSFSGGGETQYFGPGTRLLVL.

This chain links TRBV6-2 or TRBV6-3 with TRBJ2-7; TCRdb selects TRBD1, and the lack of DNA leaves this call unchecked. CDR3 length equals 13 residues. The V gene's germline CDR1 is MNHEY and CDR2 SVGEGT. The CDR3 here is CASSYDRDSEQYF.

This sequence joins TRBV9 and TRBJ2-2; TCRdb calls TRBD1, which cannot be checked without DNA. From germline, CDR1 is SGDLS and CDR2 YYNGEE. This CDR3 is 16 amino acids long. The CDR3 region is CASSVAPGRSSGELFF.

The chain joins TRBV4-2 to TRBJ2-7; TCRdb returns TRBD2, unconfirmable since there is no DNA. The CDR3 has 18 residues. Germline CDR1 and CDR2: LGHNA and YNFKEQ. This CDR3 reads CASSQEWGISGTPYEQYF.

This chain joins TRBV20-1 and TRBJ2-3; TCRdb lists TRBD2, though no DNA is available to test this call. Germline values: CDR1 DFQATT, CDR2 SNEGSKA (reference sequence). CDR3 length: 14 amino acids. This CDR3 is CSAEASRHTDTQYF.

The chain uses TRBV5-5 and TRBJ1-1. The CDR3 is made up of 14 amino acids. The germline V gene has CDR1 SGHKS and CDR2 YYEKEE (reference sequence). CDR3 sequence: CASSLSSRNTEAFF.

The rearrangement joins TRBV29-1 to TRBJ2-7. Per the germline V gene, CDR1 is SQVTM and CDR2 is ANQGSEA. The CDR3 totals 11 residues. This chain's CDR3 is CSAIQAYEQYF.

This chain connects TRBV4-2 to TRBJ1-6; TCRdb reports TRBD1, a call that lacks DNA to check it against. The CDR3 runs 15 residues. Germline-derived CDR1 and CDR2 are LGHNA and YNFKEQ. This CDR3 reads CASSQGRERDSPLHF.

The chain couples TRBV18 to TRBJ2-3. CDR1 is KGHSH and CDR2 is LQKENI in the germline V gene. The CDR3 has 16 residues. The CDR3 sequence is CASPRPGTAATDTQYF.

The rearrangement uses TRBV20-1 and TRBJ2-2; TCRdb outputs TRBD1, but without DNA this stays unchecked. The CDR3 runs 14 residues. Germline-derived CDR1 and CDR2 are DFQATT and SNEGSKA (reference sequence). CDR3 sequence: CSARIAGGTGELFF.

V is TRBV7-3 and J is TRBJ2-3; TCRdb's assignment of TRBD2 cannot be checked, as there is no DNA. CDR1 SGHTA and CDR2 FQGTGA come from the germline V gene. The CDR3 is made up of 15 amino acids. The CDR3 here is CASSPGLGRTDTQYF. The full variable domain, completed using reference TRBV7-3 and TRBJ2-3, is GAGVSQTPSNKVTEKGKYVELRCDPISGHTALYWYRQSLGQGPEFLIYFQGTGAADDSGLPNDRFFAVRPEGSVSTLKIQRTERGDSAVYLCASSPGLGRTDTQYFGPGTRLTVL.